This TCR beta chain was captured in a study of blood T cell repertoires in COVID-19. Study context: Spain, Italy and the United States supplied samples that represented acute and convalescent COVID-19.

Per the study methods: Scientists estimated how many nucleated cells there were by amplifying reference gene primers. Profiling relied on immunoSEQ multiplex PCR, and the TCRdb table lists in-frame clones only, not all of them. V, J and clone size are taken as reported in that table, and D and trimming were inferred from the DNA itself. The sample contains more than 65,000 clones, 87% of which appear only once. CDR1 and CDR2 (germline): SGHNT, YENEEA. V dropped 1 base and J dropped 5; count of bases not matched to a gene: 14. This CDR3 spans 19 amino acids. This chain connects TRBV11-3 to TRBJ2-5; 12 bases line up with TRBD2. The sequencing input was peripheral blood. The receptor was isolated from a woman older than 75 with active or convalescent COVID-19. CDR3 coding DNA: TGTGCCAGCAGCTTAGGTTCCCCACTAGCGGGAGGCCTTGGGGAGACCCAGTACTTC. Protein product: CASSLGSPLAGGLGETQYF.